Shown below are 9 T cell receptor beta chains from a single sample sequenced in a study of lymphopenia after photon versus proton radiotherapy. Repertoires were generated with immunoSEQ multiplex PCR, while TCRdb's copy carries only in-frame clones and drops some. The data hold 150,000 to 200,000 clones, with around 85% observed a single time. The sample consisted of peripheral blood, taken from a patient treated with photon-based radiotherapy. The source of these receptors is a man in his forties or fifties with gastric cancer.

The chain carries TRBV6-5 and TRBJ1-1, with D maybe TRBD1 (5 bases). CDR1 is MNHEY, CDR2 SVGAGI, per germline. The CDR3 covers 14 residues. Trimming cost V 7 bases and J 4 bases, with 16 bases left between them. The CDR3: CASTPRRGGTEAFF. Written as DNA, the CDR3 is TGTGCCAGCACCCCGCGGCGGGGCGGCACTGAAGCTTTCTTT.

The chain carries TRBV7-9 and TRBJ1-4, with D uncertain. The CDR3 covers 15 residues. The V end lost 5 bases, the J end lost 0 bases, and 10 bases lay between the germline ends. The germline V gene encodes CDR1 SEHNR and CDR2 FQNEAQ (reference sequence). The CDR3 DNA sequence: TGTGCCAGCAGCCCTCGGGCTGCAACTAATGAAAAACTGTTTTTT. Protein sequence: CASSPRAATNEKLFF.

The chain recombines TRBV5-8 with TRBJ2-3; D unresolved. Trimming shortened V by 4 bases and J by 0 bases, and 15 bases separated the two germline ends. This CDR3 has 16 residues. The germline gives CDR1 SGHTS, CDR2 YDEGEE. The CDR3 region is CASSPLDGLSTDTQYF. The CDR3 DNA sequence: TGTGCCAGCAGCCCCTTGGACGGTCTTAGCACAGATACGCAGTATTTT.

A single count supports this clone. The chain couples TRBV5-4 to TRBJ2-5, with 9 bases fitting TRBD2. This CDR3 comprises 16 residues. Trimming took 3 bases from V and 5 from J; bases not matched to a gene: 11. Germline loops: CDR1 SGHNT, CDR2 YYREEE (reference sequence). The DNA for the CDR3 is TGTGCCAGCAGCTCGCCAAAGTTGAGCGGGGGGGAGACCCAGTACTTC. The encoded protein is CASSSPKLSGGETQYF.

The gene calls are TRBV4-3 and TRBJ2-3, with TRBD2 identical over 9 bases. CDR3 length: 17 amino acids. V was pared by 0 bases and J by 1 base, with 5 bases of the junction left unmatched. In germline, CDR1 is LGHNA, CDR2 YSLEER. The CDR3 is CASSQDPLAGGTDTQYF. The CDR3 DNA sequence: TGCGCCAGCAGCCAAGATCCATTAGCGGGAGGCACAGATACGCAGTATTTT.

V gene TRBV28 combines with J gene TRBJ2-7; 8 nucleotides align to TRBD1. V was pared by 4 bases and J by 5 bases, with 7 bases of the junction left unmatched. From germline, CDR1 is MDHEN and CDR2 SYDVKM. This CDR3 contains 14 residues. CDR3 bases: TGTGCCAGCAGTTGGCCGGACAGGGCTGACGAGCAGTACTTC. This codes for CASSWPDRADEQYF.

The rearrangement joins TRBV6-5 to TRBJ1-1; 7 nucleotides line up with TRBD1. Per the germline V gene, CDR1 is MNHEY and CDR2 is SVGAGI. The V gene end was trimmed by 4 bases and the J gene end by 4 bases; junction bases not matched to a gene: 9. The CDR3 spans 15 residues. The CDR3 loop reads CASSSGLQGFTEAFF. In nucleotides, the CDR3 is TGTGCCAGCAGTTCGGGACTACAGGGGTTCACTGAAGCTTTCTTT.

The rearrangement uses TRBV4-1 and TRBJ2-3; no clear D. Trimming removed 5 bases at V and 2 bases at J, with 11 bases between. CDR1 is MGHRA and CDR2 is YSYEKL in the germline V gene. This CDR3 is built from 14 residues. CDR3 sequence (DNA): TGCGCCAGCAGCTCCTCACGCGACACAGATACGCAGTATTTT. The encoded protein is CASSSSRDTDTQYF.

CDR3 loop: CASSTGHYTQYF. CDR3 in DNA: TGTGCCAGCAGTACGGGACACTATACGCAGTATTTT. The rearrangement joins TRBV6-5 to TRBJ2-3; TRBD1 is a possible D gene (6 bases). CDR3 size: 12 residues. From germline, CDR1 is MNHEY and CDR2 SVGAGI. Trimming took off 5 bases at V and 7 bases at J, with 10 bases between the two ends.